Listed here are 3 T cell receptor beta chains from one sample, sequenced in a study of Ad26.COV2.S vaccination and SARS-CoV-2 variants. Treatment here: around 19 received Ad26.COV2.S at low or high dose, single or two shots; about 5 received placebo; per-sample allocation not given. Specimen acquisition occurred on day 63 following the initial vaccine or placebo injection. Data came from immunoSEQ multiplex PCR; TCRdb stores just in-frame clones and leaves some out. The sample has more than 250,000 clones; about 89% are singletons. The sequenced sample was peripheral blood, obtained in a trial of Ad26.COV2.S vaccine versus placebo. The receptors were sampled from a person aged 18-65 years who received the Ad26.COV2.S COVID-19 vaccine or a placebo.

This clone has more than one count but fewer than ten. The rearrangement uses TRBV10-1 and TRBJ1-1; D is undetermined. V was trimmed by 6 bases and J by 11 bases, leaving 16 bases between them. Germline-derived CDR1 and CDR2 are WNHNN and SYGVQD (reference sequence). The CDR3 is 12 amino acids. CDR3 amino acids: CASSDGQEDAFF. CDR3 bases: TGCGCCAGCAGCGACGGGCAGGAGGATGCTTTCTTT.

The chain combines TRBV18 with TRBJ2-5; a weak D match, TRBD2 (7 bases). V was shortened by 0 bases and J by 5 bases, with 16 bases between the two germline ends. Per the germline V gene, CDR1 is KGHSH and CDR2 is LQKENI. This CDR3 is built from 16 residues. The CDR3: CASSPPAGAPRETQYF. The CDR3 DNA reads TGTGCCAGCTCACCACCCGCGGGGGCGCCCCGGGAGACCCAGTACTTC.

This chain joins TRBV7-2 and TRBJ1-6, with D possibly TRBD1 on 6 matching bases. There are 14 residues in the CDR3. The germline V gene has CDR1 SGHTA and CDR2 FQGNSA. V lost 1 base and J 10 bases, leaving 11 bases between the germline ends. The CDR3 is CASSLDREYSPLHF. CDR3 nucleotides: TGTGCCAGCAGCTTAGACAGGGAGTACTCACCCCTCCACTTT. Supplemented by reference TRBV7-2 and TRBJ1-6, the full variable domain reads GAGVSQSPSNKVTEKGKDVELRCDPISGHTALYWYRQSLGQGLEFLIYFQGNSAPDKSGLPSDRFSAERTGGSVSTLTIQRTQQEDSAVYLCASSLDREYSPLHFGNGTRLTVT.